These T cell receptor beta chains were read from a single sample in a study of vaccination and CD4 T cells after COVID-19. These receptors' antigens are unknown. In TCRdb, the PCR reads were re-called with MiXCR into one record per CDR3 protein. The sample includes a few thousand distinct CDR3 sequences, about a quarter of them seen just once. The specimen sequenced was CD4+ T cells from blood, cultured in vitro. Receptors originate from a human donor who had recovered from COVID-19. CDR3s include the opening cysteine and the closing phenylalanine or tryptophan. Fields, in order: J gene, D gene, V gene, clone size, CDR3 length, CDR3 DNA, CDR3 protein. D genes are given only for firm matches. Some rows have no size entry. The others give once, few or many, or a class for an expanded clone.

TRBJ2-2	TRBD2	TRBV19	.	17	TGTGCCAGTACCGAGACTAGCGGGGGATTGAACACCGGGGAGCTGTTTTTT	CASTETSGGLNTGELFF
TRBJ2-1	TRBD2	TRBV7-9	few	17	TGTGCCAGCAGCCCCGGGGGGGCAATCAACGGCAACAATGAGCAGTTCTTC	CASSPGGAINGNNEQFF
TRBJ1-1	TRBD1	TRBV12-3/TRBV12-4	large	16	TGTGCCAGCACCTGGGACAGGGGATGGGTGAACACTGAAGCTTTCTTT	CASTWDRGWVNTEAFF
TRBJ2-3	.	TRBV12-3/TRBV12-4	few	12	TGTGCCAGCAGTACTGCCACGTTCAGGCAGTATTTT	CASSTATFRQYF
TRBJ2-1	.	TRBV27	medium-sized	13	TGTGCCAGCAGTTTGGGGCAGTACAATGAGCAGTTCTTC	CASSLGQYNEQFF
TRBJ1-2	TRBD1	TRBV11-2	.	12	TGTGCCAGCAGCCGACAGGGGTATGGCTACACCTTC	CASSRQGYGYTF
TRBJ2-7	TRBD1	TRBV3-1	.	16	TGTGCCAGCAGCCGCCTTCCCGGGACAGGTACCTACGAGCAGTACTTC	CASSRLPGTGTYEQYF
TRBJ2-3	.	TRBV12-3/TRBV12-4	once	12	TGTGCCAGCAGCCTCGGGACCCACACGCAGTATTTT	CASSLGTHTQYF
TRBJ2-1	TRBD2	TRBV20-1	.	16	TGCAGTGCTAGAGATTGGGCTAGCGGGGGCATGAGTGAGCAGTTCTTC	CSARDWASGGMSEQFF
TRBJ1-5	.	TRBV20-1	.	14	TGCAGTGCTAATAAAGGGGACGGCAATCAGTCCCAGCATTTT	CSANKGDGNQSQHF
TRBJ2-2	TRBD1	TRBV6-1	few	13	TGTGCCAGCCGGGACAGGGTCACCGGGGAGCTGTTTTTT	CASRDRVTGELFF
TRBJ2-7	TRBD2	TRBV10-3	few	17	TGTGCCATCAGTGAGGTGCTAGCGGGGCCTCGCTCCTACGAGCAGTACTTC	CAISEVLAGPRSYEQYF
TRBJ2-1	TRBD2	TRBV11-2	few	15	TGTGCCAGCAGCTTAGGGCGGGGGGGATACAATGAGCAGTTCTTC	CASSLGRGGYNEQFF
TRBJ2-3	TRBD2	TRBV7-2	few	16	TGTGCCAGCAGCTCAACTAGCGGGGGGGCCTTTGATACGCAGTATTTT	CASSSTSGGAFDTQYF
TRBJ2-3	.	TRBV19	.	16	TGTGCCAGTAGTATCACAGGTGCGGGGTACACAGATACGCAGTATTTT	CASSITGAGYTDTQYF
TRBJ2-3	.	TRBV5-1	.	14	TGCGCCAGCAGCTTAGGGGGGGGCACAGATACGCAGTATTTT	CASSLGGGTDTQYF
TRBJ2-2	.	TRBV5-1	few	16	TGCGCCAGCAGCTTTTCCGGGACTGCGAACACCGGGGAGCTGTTTTTT	CASSFSGTANTGELFF
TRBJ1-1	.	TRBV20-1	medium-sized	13	TGCAGTGCCGCCGACGTCTTGAACACTGAAGCTTTCTTT	CSAADVLNTEAFF
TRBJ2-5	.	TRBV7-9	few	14	TGTGCCAGCAGCGTGGTCCCCTCCAAAGAGACCCAGTACTTC	CASSVVPSKETQYF
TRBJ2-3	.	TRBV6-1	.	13	TGTGCCAGCAGTGAATTTGGCGCAGATACGCAGTATTTT	CASSEFGADTQYF
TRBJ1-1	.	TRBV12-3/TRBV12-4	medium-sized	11	TGTGCCAGCAGTCTTTCCACTGAAGCTTTCTTT	CASSLSTEAFF
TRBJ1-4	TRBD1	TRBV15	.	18	TGTGCCACCAGCAGGGGACAGGGGGCAGGGGCAACTAATGAAAAACTGTTTTTT	CATSRGQGAGATNEKLFF
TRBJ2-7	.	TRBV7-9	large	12	TGTGCCAGCAGCTTTTCAGGATTCGAGCAGTACTTC	CASSFSGFEQYF
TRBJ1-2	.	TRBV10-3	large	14	TGTGCCATCAGTGAGTATCCCCGGCAACATGGCTACACCTTC	CAISEYPRQHGYTF
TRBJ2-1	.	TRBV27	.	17	TGTGCCAGCAGTTTCACGACTAGTCACAGCTCCTACAATGAGCAGTTCTTC	CASSFTTSHSSYNEQFF
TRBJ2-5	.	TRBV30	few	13	TGTGCCTGGAGTGTACGTCTGAGGGAGACCCAGTACTTC	CAWSVRLRETQYF